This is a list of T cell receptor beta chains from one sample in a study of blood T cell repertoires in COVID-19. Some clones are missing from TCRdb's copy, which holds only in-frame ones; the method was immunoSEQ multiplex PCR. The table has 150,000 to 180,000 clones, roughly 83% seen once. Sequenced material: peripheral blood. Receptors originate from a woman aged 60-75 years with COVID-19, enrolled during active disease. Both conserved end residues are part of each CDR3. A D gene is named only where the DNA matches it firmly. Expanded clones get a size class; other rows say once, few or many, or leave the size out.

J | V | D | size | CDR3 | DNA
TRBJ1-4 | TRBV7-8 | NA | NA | CASSRRRETGLFF | TGTGCCAGCAGCAGACGAAGGGAGACTGGGCTGTTTTTT
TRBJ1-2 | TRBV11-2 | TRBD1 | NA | CASSLQGALNYGYTF | TGTGCCAGCAGCTTACAGGGGGCTTTAAACTATGGCTACACCTTC
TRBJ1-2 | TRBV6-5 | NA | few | CASSYRGSGGYTF | TGTGCCAGCAGTTACAGGGGGTCTGGTGGCTACACCTTC
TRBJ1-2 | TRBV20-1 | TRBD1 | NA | CSASGGTGGAYGYTF | TGCAGTGCCAGTGGGGGGACAGGGGGCGCCTATGGCTACACCTTC
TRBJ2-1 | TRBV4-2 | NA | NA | CASSPQVLGNEQFF | TGTGCCAGCAGCCCACAGGTATTAGGCAATGAGCAGTTCTTC
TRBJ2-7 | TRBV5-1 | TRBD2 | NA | CASSLAPQGGNEQYF | TGCGCCAGCAGCTTGGCCCCCCAGGGAGGGAACGAGCAGTACTTC
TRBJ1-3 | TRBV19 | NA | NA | CASRSKQAGNTIYF | TGTGCCAGTAGATCAAAACAGGCTGGAAACACCATATATTTT
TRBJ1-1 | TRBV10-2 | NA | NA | CASNGRAHKTEAFF | TGCGCCAGCAACGGCAGGGCTCATAAAACTGAAGCTTTCTTT
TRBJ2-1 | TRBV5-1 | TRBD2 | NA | CASSLVSGRVEQFF | TGCGCCAGCAGCTTGGTTAGCGGGAGGGTAGAGCAGTTCTTC
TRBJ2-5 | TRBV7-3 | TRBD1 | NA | CASSLTSTMGQGETQYF | TGTGCCAGCAGCTTAACCTCAACGATGGGACAGGGAGAGACCCAGTACTTC
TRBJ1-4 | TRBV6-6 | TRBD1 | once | CASSANKGARNEKLFF | TGTGCCAGCAGTGCTAATAAGGGGGCCCGGAATGAAAAACTGTTTTTT
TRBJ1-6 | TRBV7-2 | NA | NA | CASSSGGLAERSPLHF | TGTGCCAGCAGCTCCGGAGGGCTGGCGGAACGTTCACCCCTCCACTTT
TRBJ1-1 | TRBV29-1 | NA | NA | CSVTRGGNTEAFF | TGCAGCGTTACCCGAGGGGGGAACACTGAAGCTTTCTTT
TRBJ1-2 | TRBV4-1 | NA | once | CARSPPGGNYGYTF | TGCGCCCGCAGCCCCCCGGGGGGGAACTATGGCTACACCTTC